This T cell receptor (beta chain) stems from a study of CD4 T cells in relation to SARS-CoV-2 and coronaviruses. Overall study: After nine to eleven days of antigen culture, PBMC TCR beta CDR3s were sequenced.

Before the COVID-19 pandemic, during about 2011-2019, CD4+ T cells were taken from unexposed donors. After 10 to 11 days of culture, CD4+ T cells were isolated. Unexposed-donor CD4+ T cells were probed with SARS-CoV-2 S/N and four cold-coronavirus spikes, cells permitting. This CDR3 comprises 14 residues. V gave up 5 bases and J gave up 1 base, with 11 bases separating them. CDR1 and CDR2 from the germline V gene are SGHAT and FQNNGV. As regards this clone: Its antigen is undetermined.

Study-level results: No crossreactivity against non-spike viral proteins was tested here.

Repertoires were generated with immunoSEQ multiplex PCR, while TCRdb's copy carries only in-frame clones and drops some. The sample lists about 21,000 clones; just under 75% were seen once. Sequencing input: CD4+ T cells from PBMCs, cultured in vitro. The TCR comes from a human donor in good health. V and J are TRBV11-2 and TRBJ1-1, with a tentative D call TRBD1 (5 bases). This CDR3 reads CASSAGLRNTEAFF. The CDR3 DNA sequence: TGTGCCAGCAGCGCAGGGTTGCGGAACACTGAAGCTTTCTTT.